This T cell receptor (beta chain) was sequenced in a study of blood T cell repertoires in COVID-19. The CDR3 has 13 residues. V dropped 6 bases and J dropped 11; count of bases not matched to a gene: 8. Germline-derived CDR1 and CDR2 are KGHDR and SFDVKD. In the source study's methods: Reference gene primers were amplified, and this amplification served to estimate nucleated cell counts. TCRdb keeps only in-frame clones here, not all; method: immunoSEQ multiplex PCR. From that table come the V and J calls and clone size; the DNA was used to work out D and trimming. The profile shows 55,000 to 75,000 clones, around 87% of them singletons.

The chain employs TRBV24-1 and TRBJ1-5, with 8 bases aligning to TRBD1. Sequencing was done on a sample of peripheral blood. The source is a man aged 45 to 65 with active COVID-19. CDR3: CATSQGANGAQHF. CDR3 bases: TGTGCCACCAGTCAGGGGGCGAATGGGGCCCAGCATTTT.